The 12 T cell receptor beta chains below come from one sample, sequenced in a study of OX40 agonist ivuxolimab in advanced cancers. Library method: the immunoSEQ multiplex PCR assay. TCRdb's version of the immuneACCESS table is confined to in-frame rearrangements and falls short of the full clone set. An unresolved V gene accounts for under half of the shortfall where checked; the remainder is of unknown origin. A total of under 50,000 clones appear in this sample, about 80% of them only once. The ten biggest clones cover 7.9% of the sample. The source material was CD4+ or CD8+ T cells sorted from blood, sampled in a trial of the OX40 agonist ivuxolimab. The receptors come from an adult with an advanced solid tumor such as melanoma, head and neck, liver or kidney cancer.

CDR3 protein: CASSFTGGGDTQYF. CDR3 sequence (DNA): TGTGCCAGCAGCTTTACGGGAGGGGGCGATACGCAGTATTTT. V gene TRBV7-9 combines with J gene TRBJ2-3; weak D call: TRBD2 (8 bases). With 3 bases removed from V and 6 bases from J, the gap between germline ends came to 13 bases. Germline V lookup: CDR1 SEHNR, CDR2 FQNEAQ (reference sequence). CDR3 length: 14 residues.

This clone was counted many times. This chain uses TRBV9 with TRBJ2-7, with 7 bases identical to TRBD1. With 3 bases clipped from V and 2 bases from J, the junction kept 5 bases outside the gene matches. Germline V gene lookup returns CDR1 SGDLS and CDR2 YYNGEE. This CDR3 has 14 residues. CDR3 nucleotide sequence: TGTGCCAGCAGCGCGCAGGGGGTTCCCTACGAGCAGTACTTC. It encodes CASSAQGVPYEQYF.

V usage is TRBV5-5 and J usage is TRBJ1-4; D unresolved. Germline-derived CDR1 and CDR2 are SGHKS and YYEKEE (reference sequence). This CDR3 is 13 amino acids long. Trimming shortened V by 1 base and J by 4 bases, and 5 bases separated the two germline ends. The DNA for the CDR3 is TGTGCCAGCAGCTTGTTAAATAATGAAAAACTGTTTTTT. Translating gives CASSLLNNEKLFF.

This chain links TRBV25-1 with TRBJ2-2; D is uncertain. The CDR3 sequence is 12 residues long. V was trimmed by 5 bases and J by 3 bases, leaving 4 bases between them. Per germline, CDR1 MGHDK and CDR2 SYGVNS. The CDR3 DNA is TGTGCCAGCAGTTACCACACCGGGGAGCTGTTTTTT. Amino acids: CASSYHTGELFF. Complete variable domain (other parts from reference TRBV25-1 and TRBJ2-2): EADIYQTPRYLVIGTGKKITLECSQTMGHDKMYWYQQDPGMELHLIHYSYGVNSTEKGDLSSESTVSRIRTEHFPLTLESARPSHTSQYLCASSYHTGELFFGEGSRLTVL.

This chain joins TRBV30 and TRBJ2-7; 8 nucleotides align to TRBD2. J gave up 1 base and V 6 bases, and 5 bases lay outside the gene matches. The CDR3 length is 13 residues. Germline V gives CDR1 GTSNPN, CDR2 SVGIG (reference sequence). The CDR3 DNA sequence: TGTGCCTGCTCACTAGCGGCATCCTACGAGCAGTACTTC. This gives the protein CACSLAASYEQYF.

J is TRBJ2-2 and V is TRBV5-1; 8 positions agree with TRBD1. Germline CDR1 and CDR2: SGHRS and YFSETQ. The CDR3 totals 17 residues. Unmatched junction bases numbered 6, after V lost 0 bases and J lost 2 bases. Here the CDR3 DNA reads TGCGCCAGCAGCTTGGTCTTACAGGGGGGTAACACCGGGGAGCTGTTTTTT. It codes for CASSLVLQGGNTGELFF. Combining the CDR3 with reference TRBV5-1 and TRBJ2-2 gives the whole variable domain KAGVTQTPRYLIKTRGQQVTLSCSPISGHRSVSWYQQTPGQGLQFLFEYFSETQRNKGNFPGRFSGRQFSNSRSEMNVSTLELGDSALYLCASSLVLQGGNTGELFFGEGSRLTVL.

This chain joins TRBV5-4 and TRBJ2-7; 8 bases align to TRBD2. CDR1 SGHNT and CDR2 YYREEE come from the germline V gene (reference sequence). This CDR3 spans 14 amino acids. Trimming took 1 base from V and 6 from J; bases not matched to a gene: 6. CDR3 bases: TGTGCCAGCAGCTTGTATAGCGGGATTAGCGAGCAGTACTTC. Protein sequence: CASSLYSGISEQYF. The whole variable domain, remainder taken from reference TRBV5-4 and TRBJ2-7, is ETGVTQSPTHLIKTRGQQVTLRCSSQSGHNTVSWYQQALGQGPQFIFQYYREEENGRGNFPPRFSGLQFPNYSSELNVNALELDDSALYLCASSLYSGISEQYFGPGTRLTVT.

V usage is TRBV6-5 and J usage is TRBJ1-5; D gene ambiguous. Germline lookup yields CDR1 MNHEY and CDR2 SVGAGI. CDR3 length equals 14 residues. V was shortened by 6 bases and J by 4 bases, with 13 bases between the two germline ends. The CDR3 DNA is TGTGCCAGCAGGATCAACATCAATAATCAGCCCCAGCATTTT. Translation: CASRININNQPQHF.

CDR3 DNA: TGTGCCATCAGTGCGGTCGTTGGCGGGAGACCTAATTACAATGAGCAGTTCTTC. Amino acid sequence: CAISAVVGGRPNYNEQFF. This chain uses TRBV10-3 with TRBJ2-1; 7 nucleotides align to TRBD2. Germline V gene lookup returns CDR1 ENHRY and CDR2 SYGVKD. V trimming: 4 bases; J trimming: 4 bases; junction bases outside the gene matches: 16. This CDR3 has 18 residues.

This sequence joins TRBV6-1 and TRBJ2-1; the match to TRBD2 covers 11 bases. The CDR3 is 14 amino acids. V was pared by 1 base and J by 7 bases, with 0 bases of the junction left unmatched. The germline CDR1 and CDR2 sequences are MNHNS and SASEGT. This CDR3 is CASSEGLAGNEQFF. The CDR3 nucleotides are TGTGCCAGCAGTGAAGGACTAGCGGGGAATGAGCAGTTCTTC.

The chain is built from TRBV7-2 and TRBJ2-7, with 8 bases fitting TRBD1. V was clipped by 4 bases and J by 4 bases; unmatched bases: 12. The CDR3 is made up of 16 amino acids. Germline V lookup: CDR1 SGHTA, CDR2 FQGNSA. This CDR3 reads CASSSLTSRGLYEQYF. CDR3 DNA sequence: TGTGCCAGCAGCTCTCTAACCTCCAGGGGGCTTTACGAGCAGTACTTC.

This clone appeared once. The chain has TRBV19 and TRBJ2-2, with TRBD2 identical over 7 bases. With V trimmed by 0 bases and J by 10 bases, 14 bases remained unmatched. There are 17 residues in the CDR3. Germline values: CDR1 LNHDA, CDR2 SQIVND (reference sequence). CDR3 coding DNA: TGTGCCAGTAGTATAGATTCTTGGACTAGGATGTTTTCGGAGCTGTTTTTT. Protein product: CASSIDSWTRMFSELFF.